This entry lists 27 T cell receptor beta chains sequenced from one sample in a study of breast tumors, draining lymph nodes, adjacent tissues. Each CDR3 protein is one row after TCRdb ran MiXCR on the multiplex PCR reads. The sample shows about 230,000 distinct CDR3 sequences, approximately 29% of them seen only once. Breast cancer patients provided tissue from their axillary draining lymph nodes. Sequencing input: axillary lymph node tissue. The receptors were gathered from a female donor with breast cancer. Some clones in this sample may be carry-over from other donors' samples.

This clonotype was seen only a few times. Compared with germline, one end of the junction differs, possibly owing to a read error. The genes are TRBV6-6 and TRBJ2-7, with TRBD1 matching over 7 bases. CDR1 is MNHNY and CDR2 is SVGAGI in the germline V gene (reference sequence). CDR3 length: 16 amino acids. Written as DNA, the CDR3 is TGTGCCAGCAGTCACTCTGCCAGGGGGAGCTCCTACGAGCAGTACTTC. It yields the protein CASSHSARGSSYEQYF.

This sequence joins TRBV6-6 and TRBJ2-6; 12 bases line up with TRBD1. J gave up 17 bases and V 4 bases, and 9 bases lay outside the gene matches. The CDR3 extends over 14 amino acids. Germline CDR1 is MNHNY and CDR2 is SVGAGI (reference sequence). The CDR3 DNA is TGTGCCAGCAGTTTCCGAGGGACAGGGGGCGGATTGACTTTC. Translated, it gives CASSFRGTGGGLTF.

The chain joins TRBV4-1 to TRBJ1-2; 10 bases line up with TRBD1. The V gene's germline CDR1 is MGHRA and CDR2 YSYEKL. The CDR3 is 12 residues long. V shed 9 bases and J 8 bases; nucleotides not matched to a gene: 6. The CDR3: CARHGDRGGYTF. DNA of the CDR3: TGCGCCAGACATGGGGACAGGGGAGGCTACACCTTC.

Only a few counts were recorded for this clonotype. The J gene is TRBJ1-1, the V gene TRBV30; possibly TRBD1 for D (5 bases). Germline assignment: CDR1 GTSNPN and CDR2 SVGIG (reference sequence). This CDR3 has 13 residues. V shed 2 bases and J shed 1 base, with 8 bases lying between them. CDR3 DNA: TGTGCCTGGAGTACACAGGCGAACACTGAAGCTTTCTTT. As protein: CAWSTQANTEAFF. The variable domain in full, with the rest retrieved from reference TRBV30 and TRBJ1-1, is SQTIHQWPATLVQPVGSPLSLECTVEGTSNPNLYWYRQAAGRGLQLLFYSVGIGQISSEVPQNLSASRPQDRQFILSSKKLLLSDSGFYLCAWSTQANTEAFFGQGTRLTVV.

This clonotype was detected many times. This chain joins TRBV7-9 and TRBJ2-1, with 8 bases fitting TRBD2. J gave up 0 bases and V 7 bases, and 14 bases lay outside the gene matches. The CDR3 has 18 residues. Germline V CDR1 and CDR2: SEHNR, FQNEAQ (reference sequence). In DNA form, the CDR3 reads TGTGCCAGCACCCCGGGACTAGAGGGATTCGGCTCCTACAATGAGCAGTTCTTC. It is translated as CASTPGLEGFGSYNEQFF.

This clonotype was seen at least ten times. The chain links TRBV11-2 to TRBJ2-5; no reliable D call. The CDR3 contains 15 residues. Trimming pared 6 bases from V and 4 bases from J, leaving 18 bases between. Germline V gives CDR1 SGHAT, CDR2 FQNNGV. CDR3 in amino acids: CASSFRTALGETQYF. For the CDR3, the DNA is TGTGCCAGCAGTTTCAGGACCGCCCTCGGAGAGACCCAGTACTTC. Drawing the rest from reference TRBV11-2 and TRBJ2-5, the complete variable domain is EAGVAQSPRYKIIEKRQSVAFWCNPISGHATLYWYQQILGQGPKLLIQFQNNGVVDDSQLPKDRFSAERLKGVDSTLKIQPAKLEDSAVYLCASSFRTALGETQYFGPGTRLLVL.

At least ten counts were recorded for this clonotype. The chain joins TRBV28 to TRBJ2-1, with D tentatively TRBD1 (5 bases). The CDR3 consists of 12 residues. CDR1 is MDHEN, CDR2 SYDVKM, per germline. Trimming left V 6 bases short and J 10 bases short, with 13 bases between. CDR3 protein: CASRSQGREQFF. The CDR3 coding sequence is TGTGCCAGCAGGTCTCAGGGAAGAGAGCAGTTCTTC.

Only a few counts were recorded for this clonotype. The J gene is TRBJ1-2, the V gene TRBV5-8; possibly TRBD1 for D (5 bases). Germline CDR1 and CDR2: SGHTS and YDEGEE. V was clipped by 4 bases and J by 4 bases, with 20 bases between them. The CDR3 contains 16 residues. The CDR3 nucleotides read TGTGCCAGCAGCCGAGAAGCCGCGGGGGGAAGCTATGGCTACACCTTC. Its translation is CASSREAAGGSYGYTF.

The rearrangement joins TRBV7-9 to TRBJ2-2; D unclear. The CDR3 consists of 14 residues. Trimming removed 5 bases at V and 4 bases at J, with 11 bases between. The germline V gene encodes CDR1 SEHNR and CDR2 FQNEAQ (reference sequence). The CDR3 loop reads CASSPYTCTGELFF. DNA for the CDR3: TGTGCCAGCAGCCCCTACACGTGCACCGGGGAGCTGTTTTTT.

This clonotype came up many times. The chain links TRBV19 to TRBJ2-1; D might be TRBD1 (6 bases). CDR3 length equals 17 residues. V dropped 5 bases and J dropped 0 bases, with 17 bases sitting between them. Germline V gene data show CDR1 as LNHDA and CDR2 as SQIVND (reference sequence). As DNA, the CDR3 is TGTGCCAGTAGTCAGCCCAAAAGGACAGCCTCCTACAATGAGCAGTTCTTC. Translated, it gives CASSQPKRTASYNEQFF.

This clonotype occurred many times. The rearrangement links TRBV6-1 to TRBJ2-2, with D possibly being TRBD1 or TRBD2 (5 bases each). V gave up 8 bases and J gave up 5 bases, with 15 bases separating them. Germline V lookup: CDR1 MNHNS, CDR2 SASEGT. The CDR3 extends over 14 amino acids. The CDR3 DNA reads TGTGCCAGCGGACCGGATTGGGGGACCGGGGAGCTGTTTTTT. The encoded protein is CASGPDWGTGELFF.

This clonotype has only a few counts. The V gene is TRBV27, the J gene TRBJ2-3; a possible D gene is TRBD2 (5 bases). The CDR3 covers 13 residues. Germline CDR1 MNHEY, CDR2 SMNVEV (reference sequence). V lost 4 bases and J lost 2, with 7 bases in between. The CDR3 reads CASSWEFTDTQYF. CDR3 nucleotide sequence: TGTGCCAGCAGTTGGGAGTTCACAGATACGCAGTATTTT.

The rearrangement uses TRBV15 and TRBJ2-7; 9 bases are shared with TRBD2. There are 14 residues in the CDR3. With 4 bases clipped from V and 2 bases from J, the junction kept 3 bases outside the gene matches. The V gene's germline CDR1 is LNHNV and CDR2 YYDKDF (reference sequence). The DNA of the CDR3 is TGTGCCACCAGCAAGACTAGCGGAACCTACGAGCAGTACTTC. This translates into CATSKTSGTYEQYF.

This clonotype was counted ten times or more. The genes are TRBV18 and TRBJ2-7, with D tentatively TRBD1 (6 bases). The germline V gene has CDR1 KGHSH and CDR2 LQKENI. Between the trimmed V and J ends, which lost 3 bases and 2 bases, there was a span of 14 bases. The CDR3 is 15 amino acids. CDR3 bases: TGTGCCAGCTCACCTTCCCAGGGGTTAGCCTACGAGCAGTACTTC. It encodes CASSPSQGLAYEQYF.

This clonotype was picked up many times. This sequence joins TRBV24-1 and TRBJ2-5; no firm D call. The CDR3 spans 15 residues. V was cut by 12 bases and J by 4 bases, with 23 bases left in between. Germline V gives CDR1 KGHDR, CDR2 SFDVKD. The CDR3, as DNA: TGTGCCTCCGCCGCGGCGGCAGGCGGACGAGAGACCCAGTACTTC. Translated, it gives CASAAAAGGRETQYF.

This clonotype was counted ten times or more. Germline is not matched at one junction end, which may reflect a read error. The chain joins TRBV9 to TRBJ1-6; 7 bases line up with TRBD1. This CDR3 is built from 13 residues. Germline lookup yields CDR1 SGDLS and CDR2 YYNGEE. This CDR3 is CTSSVDRASPLHF. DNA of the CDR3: TGTACCAGCAGCGTAGACAGGGCCTCACCCCTCCACTTT.

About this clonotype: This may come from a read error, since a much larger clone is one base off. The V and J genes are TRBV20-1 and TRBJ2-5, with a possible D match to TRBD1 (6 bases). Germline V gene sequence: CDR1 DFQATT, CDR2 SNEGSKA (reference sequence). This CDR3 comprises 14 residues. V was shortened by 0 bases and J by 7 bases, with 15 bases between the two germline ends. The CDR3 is CSARDSRGGATQYF. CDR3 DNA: TGCAGTGCTAGAGATTCCAGGGGTGGAGCGACCCAGTACTTC.

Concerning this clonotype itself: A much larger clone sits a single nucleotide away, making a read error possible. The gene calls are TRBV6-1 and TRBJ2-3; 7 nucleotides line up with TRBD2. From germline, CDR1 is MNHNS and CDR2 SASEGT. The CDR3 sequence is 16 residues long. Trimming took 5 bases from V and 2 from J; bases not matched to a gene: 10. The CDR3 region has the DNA TGTGCCAGCAGTTCCACAAGGCGGGAGATCACAGATACGCAGTATTTT. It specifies CASSSTRREITDTQYF.

The CDR3 reads CASSVGGGLNTEAFF. CDR3 sequence (DNA): TGTGCCAGCAGCGTAGGGGGGGGCCTTAACACTGAAGCTTTCTTT. The genes are TRBV9 and TRBJ1-1; D perhaps matches TRBD1 (6 bases). This CDR3 is 15 amino acids long. V was clipped by 0 bases and J by 2 bases, with 11 bases between them. CDR1 and CDR2 (germline): SGDLS, YYNGEE.

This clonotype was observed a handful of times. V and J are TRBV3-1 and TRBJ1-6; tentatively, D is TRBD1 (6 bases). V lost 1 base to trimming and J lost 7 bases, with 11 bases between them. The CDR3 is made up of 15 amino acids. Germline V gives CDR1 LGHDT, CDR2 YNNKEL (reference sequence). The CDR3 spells CASSQGRGRNSPLHF. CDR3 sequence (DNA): TGTGCCAGCAGCCAAGGCAGGGGAAGGAATTCACCCCTCCACTTT.

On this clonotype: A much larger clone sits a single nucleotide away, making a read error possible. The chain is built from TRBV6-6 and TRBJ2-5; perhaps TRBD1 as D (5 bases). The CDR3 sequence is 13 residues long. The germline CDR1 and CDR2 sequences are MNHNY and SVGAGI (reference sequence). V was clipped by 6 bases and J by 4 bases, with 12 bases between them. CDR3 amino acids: CASRLDRLETQYF. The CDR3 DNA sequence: TGTGCCAGCAGACTCGACAGACTAGAGACCCAGTACTTC.

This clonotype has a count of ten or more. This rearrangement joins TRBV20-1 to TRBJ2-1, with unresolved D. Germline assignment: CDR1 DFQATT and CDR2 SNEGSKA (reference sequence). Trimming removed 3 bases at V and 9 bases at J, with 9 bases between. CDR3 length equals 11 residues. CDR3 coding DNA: TGCAGTGCTAGGCAGGCTAGTGAGCAGTTCTTC. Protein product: CSARQASEQFF.

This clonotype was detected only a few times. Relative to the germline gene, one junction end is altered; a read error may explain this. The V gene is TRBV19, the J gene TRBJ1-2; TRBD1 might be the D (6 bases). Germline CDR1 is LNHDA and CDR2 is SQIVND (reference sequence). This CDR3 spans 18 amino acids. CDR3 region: CASSQNRGGRRINYGSTF. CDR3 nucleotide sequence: TGTGCCAGTAGTCAGAACCGGGGGGGGCGCAGGATAAACTATGGCTCCACCTTC.

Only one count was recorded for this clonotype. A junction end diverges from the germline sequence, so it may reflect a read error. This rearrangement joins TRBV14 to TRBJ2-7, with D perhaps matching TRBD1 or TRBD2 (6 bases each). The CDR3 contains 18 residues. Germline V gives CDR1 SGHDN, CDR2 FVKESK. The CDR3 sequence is CASSQDRGQGVLLGVQYF. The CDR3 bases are TGTGCCAGTAGCCAAGATCGGGGGCAAGGAGTGCTGCTTGGCGTGCAGTACTTC.

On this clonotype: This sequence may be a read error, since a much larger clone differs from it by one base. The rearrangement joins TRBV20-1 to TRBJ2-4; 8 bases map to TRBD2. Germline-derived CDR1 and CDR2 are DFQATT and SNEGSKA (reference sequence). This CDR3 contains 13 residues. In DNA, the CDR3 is TGCAGTTCTTTAGCGGGACCCGCTAACACTCAGTACTTC. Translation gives CSSLAGPANTQYF.

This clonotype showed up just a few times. Here the CDR3 DNA reads TGTGCCAGCAGCTTGGGGACAGCTACTGAAGCTTTCTTT. Translation gives CASSLGTATEAFF. The chain uses TRBV5-5 and TRBJ1-1; D is possibly TRBD1 (6 bases). Germline V gene data show CDR1 as SGHKS and CDR2 as YYEKEE (reference sequence). CDR3 length: 13 residues. V lost 0 bases, J lost 5 bases, and 8 bases lay in between.

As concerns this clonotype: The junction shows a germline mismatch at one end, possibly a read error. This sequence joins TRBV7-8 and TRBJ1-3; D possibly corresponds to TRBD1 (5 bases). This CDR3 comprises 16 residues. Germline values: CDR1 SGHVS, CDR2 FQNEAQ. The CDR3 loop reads CATSTSRTGGGNPIYF. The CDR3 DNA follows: TGTGCCACCAGCACATCCCGCACAGGAGGCGGAAACCCCATATATTTT.